These 15 T cell receptor beta chains were all obtained from the same sample, sequenced in a study of blood T cell repertoires in COVID-19. The data were produced by immunoSEQ multiplex PCR, yet TCRdb's version contains in-frame clones alone and is incomplete. The repertoire holds more than 90,000 clones, with around 87% as singletons. The sequenced sample was peripheral blood. The receptors originated from a human donor in a cohort sampled during active COVID-19.

The V call is TRBV5-4, the J call TRBJ1-2, with 8 bases identical to TRBD1. The V gene's germline CDR1 is SGHNT and CDR2 YYREEE (reference sequence). The CDR3 runs to 15 residues. Losses at the gene ends were 4 bases for V and 4 bases for J; bases not matched to a gene: 9. DNA for the CDR3: TGTGCCAGCAGCGAAGGACAGGGTTTTATCTATGGCTACACCTTC. This codes for CASSEGQGFIYGYTF.

The V and J genes are TRBV5-1 and TRBJ1-3, with TRBD1 matching over 8 bases. The germline V gene encodes CDR1 SGHRS and CDR2 YFSETQ. Unmatched junction bases numbered 10, after V lost 5 bases and J lost 0 bases. The CDR3 has 17 residues. The chain's CDR3 is CASRDPGQALSGNTIYF. CDR3 DNA sequence: TGCGCCAGCAGAGACCCGGGACAGGCCCTCTCTGGAAACACCATATATTTT.

This clone has a single count. The chain has TRBV1 and TRBJ1-5; TRBD1, the table's D call, was not compared with the DNA. TRBV1 is labeled a pseudogene. The CDR3 extends over 16 amino acids. The CDR3 protein is CTSSQGERGLNQPQHF. As DNA, the CDR3 is TGCACCAGCAGCCAAGGGGAGAGGGGGCTGAATCAGCCCCAGCATTTT.

The rearrangement joins TRBV18 to TRBJ2-5, with TRBD2 identical over 10 bases. V lost 3 bases, J lost 0 bases, and 4 bases stayed unmatched. Per germline, CDR1 KGHSH and CDR2 LQKENI. CDR3 length: 16 residues. CDR3: CASSPVSGGYQETQYF. DNA for the CDR3: TGTGCCAGCTCACCGGTTAGCGGGGGGTACCAAGAGACCCAGTACTTC.

The CDR3 here is CASSGGNSYSPLHF. The CDR3 nucleotides are TGTGCCAGCAGCGGGGGGAACAGTTATTCACCCCTCCACTTT. The J gene is TRBJ1-6, the V gene TRBV7-9; D may be TRBD1 (5 bases). Germline V gene sequence: CDR1 SEHNR, CDR2 FQNEAQ (reference sequence). Trimming took off 5 bases at V and 8 bases at J, with 13 bases between the two ends. The CDR3 sequence is 14 residues long.

This clone was counted once. V is TRBV6-6 and J is TRBJ2-3; 8 positions agree with TRBD1. The germline V gene has CDR1 MNHNY and CDR2 SVGAGI (reference sequence). After removal of 5 bases from V and 0 bases from J, the junction contained 4 bases not matched to a gene. The CDR3 extends over 15 amino acids. CDR3 sequence (DNA): TGTGCCAGCAGTCGAAGGACAGGGAGCACAGATACGCAGTATTTT. Translating it yields CASSRRTGSTDTQYF.

V is TRBV4-2 and J is TRBJ1-3; TRBD1 aligns across 7 bases. Germline CDR1 reads LGHNA; CDR2 reads YNFKEQ. The CDR3 length is 15 residues. J gave up 4 bases and V 1 base, and 4 bases lay outside the gene matches. This CDR3 is CASSQAGGSGNTIYF. For the CDR3, the DNA is TGTGCCAGCAGCCAAGCAGGGGGTTCAGGAAACACCATATATTTT.

This clone was detected once. The rearrangement joins TRBV11-3 to TRBJ2-5; perhaps TRBD2 as D (6 bases). The germline gives CDR1 SGHNT, CDR2 YENEEA. The V end lost 5 bases, the J end lost 4 bases, and 14 bases lay between the germline ends. The CDR3 sequence is 14 residues long. The CDR3 loop is CASSARGAGETQYF. The CDR3 DNA sequence: TGTGCCAGCAGCGCGCGGGGTGCGGGAGAGACCCAGTACTTC.

This clone was counted once. The chain combines TRBV10-3 with TRBJ1-1; 10 positions agree with TRBD1. This CDR3 comprises 16 residues. The V and J ends lost 2 bases and 0 bases, in that order; junction bases with no gene match: 3. Germline assignment: CDR1 ENHRY and CDR2 SYGVKD. This CDR3 is CAISERQGAVNTEAFF. For the CDR3, the DNA is TGTGCCATCAGTGAGCGACAGGGGGCTGTGAACACTGAAGCTTTCTTT.

Comments on this clone: The same CDR3 is also encoded by other DNA sequences in this sample. The V and J genes are TRBV29-1 and TRBJ1-1; D is possibly TRBD1 (5 bases). V dropped 0 bases and J dropped 3 bases, with 8 bases sitting between them. The CDR3 extends over 13 amino acids. Germline lookup yields CDR1 SQVTM and CDR2 ANQGSEA. This chain's CDR3 is CSVEEPRDTEAFF. CDR3 sequence (DNA): TGCAGCGTTGAAGAGCCCAGGGACACTGAAGCTTTCTTT.

The chain carries TRBV28 and TRBJ2-2, with D possibly being TRBD2 (7 bases). Between the trimmed V and J ends, which lost 6 bases and 0 bases, there was a span of 14 bases. Germline assignment: CDR1 MDHEN and CDR2 SYDVKM. This CDR3 spans 16 amino acids. CDR3 bases: TGTGCCAGCAGGTTGAGGGGGGGCGCGAACACCGGGGAGCTGTTTTTT. Translating it yields CASRLRGGANTGELFF.

The chain employs TRBV5-4 and TRBJ2-7, with 9 bases identical to TRBD1. The CDR3 is 14 amino acids. The J segment lost 2 bases and the V segment lost 3 bases, leaving 3 bases of the junction unmatched. Germline loops: CDR1 SGHNT, CDR2 YYREEE (reference sequence). CDR3 amino acids: CASSWDRATYEQYF. The CDR3 coding sequence is TGTGCCAGCAGCTGGGACAGGGCTACCTACGAGCAGTACTTC.

The chain combines TRBV18 with TRBJ1-3; TRBD1 agrees at 7 bases. V trimming: 9 bases; J trimming: 1 base; junction bases outside the gene matches: 15. CDR1 is KGHSH and CDR2 is LQKENI in the germline V gene. The CDR3 runs 17 residues. The CDR3 sequence is CASTREQGGRSGNTIYF. CDR3 sequence (DNA): TGTGCCAGTACCCGGGAACAAGGGGGCCGATCTGGAAACACCATATATTTT.

The chain joins TRBV9 to TRBJ1-2, with TRBD1 matching 8 bases. J gave up 5 bases and V 3 bases, and 3 bases lay outside the gene matches. This CDR3 region has 13 residues. Germline CDR1 and CDR2: SGDLS and YYNGEE. CDR3 loop: CASSGQGWYGYTF. For the CDR3, the DNA is TGTGCCAGCAGCGGACAGGGGTGGTATGGCTACACCTTC.

The V call is TRBV29-1, the J call TRBJ1-1, with D possibly being TRBD1 (6 bases). The CDR3 extends over 12 amino acids. The V gene's germline CDR1 is SQVTM and CDR2 ANQGSEA. Deletions cut 5 bases from V and 4 bases from J, with 11 bases between. CDR3 bases: TGCAGCGTTCCAAGGGGGGGCACTGAAGCTTTCTTT. Protein sequence: CSVPRGGTEAFF. The complete variable domain, with remaining parts taken from reference TRBV29-1 and TRBJ1-1, reads SAVISQKPSRDICQRGTSLTIQCQVDSQVTMMFWYRQQPGQSLTLIATANQGSEATYESGFVIDKFPISRPNLTFSTLTVSNMSPEDSSIYLCSVPRGGTEAFFGQGTRLTVV.